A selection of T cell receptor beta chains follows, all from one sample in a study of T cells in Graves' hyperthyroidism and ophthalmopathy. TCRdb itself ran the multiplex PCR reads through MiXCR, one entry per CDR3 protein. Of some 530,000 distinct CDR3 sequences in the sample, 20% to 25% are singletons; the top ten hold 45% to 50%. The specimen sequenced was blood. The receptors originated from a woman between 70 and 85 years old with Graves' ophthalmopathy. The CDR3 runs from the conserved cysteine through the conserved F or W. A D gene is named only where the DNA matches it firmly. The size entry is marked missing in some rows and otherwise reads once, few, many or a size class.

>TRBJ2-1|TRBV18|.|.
CASSRLGGGEQFF
TGTGCCAGCTCACGTCTTGGGGGCGGTGAGCAGTTCTTC
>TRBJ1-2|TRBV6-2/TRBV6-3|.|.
CASSPPFGGAGGYTF
TGTGCCAGCAGTCCACCCTTCGGCGGGGCTGGGGGCTACACCTTC
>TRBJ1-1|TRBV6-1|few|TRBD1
CASSPLGTGVWAFF
TGTGCCAGCAGTCCGCTCGGAACAGGGGTTTGGGCTTTCTTT
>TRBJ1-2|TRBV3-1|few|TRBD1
CASSQVQGIDGYTF
TGTGCCAGCAGCCAGGTACAGGGGATCGATGGCTACACCTTC
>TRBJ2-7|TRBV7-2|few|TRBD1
CASSLPGQGALEQYF
TGTGCCAGCAGCCTGCCGGGACAGGGGGCTCTCGAGCAGTACTTC
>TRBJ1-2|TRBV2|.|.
CASRGGAFIDGYTF
TGTGCCAGCCGGGGGGGAGCTTTCATTGATGGCTACACCTTC
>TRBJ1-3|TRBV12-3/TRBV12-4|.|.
CASRQSPGLGGGNTIYF
TGTGCCAGCAGACAAAGTCCGGGACTGGGAGGCGGAAACACCATATATTTT
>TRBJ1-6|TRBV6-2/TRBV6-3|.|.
CASSYVQGGNSPLHF
TGTGCCAGCAGTTACGTACAGGGTGGAAATTCACCCCTCCACTTT
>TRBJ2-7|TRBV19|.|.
CASRDYRDPYEQYF
TGTGCCAGCCGAGACTACCGGGACCCTTACGAGCAGTACTTC
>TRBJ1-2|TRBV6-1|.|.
CASSEAEAGDYGYAF
TGTGCCAGCAGTGAAGCTGAAGCGGGCGACTATGGCTACGCCTTC
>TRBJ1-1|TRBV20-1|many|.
CSARGNSEAFF
TGCAGTGCTAGAGGGAACAGTGAAGCTTTCTTT
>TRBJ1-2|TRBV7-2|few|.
CASSLYTDYGYTF
TGTGCCAGCAGCTTATACACAGACTATGGCTACACCTTC
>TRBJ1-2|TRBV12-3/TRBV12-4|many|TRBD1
CASSYDRGYGYTF
TGTGCCAGCAGCTATGACAGGGGGTATGGCTACACCTTC
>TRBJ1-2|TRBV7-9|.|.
CASSPNLGLGYTF
TGTGCCAGCAGCCCAAACCTGGGGCTTGGCTACACCTTC
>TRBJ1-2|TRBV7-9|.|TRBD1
CASSVGTGPGNGYTF
TGTGCCAGCAGCGTGGGGACAGGGCCAGGGAATGGCTACACCTTC
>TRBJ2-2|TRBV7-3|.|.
CASSPSSRTSTGELFF
TGTGCCAGCAGCCCATCCAGTCGGACAAGCACCGGGGAGCTGTTTTTT
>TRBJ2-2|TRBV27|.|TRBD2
CASSLKAGISVTGELFF
TGTGCCAGCAGTCTCAAAGCGGGAATATCGGTCACCGGGGAGCTGTTTTTT
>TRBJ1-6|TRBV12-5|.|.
CASGLYEGYSPLRF
TGTGCTAGTGGGCTCTATGAGGGGTACTCACCCCTCCGCTTT
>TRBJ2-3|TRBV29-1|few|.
CSVEKRTISTDTQYF
TGCAGCGTTGAAAAGAGGACCATCAGCACAGATACGCAGTATTTT
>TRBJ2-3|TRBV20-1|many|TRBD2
CSARDPLAGATDTQYF
TGCAGTGCTAGAGATCCACTAGCGGGAGCAACAGATACGCAGTATTTT
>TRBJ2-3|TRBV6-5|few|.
CASSYLRGSSTDTQYF
TGTGCCAGCAGTTACTTGAGGGGTTCCTCCACAGATACGCAGTATTTT
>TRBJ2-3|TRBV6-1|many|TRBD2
CAVRTSGTSTDTQYF
TGTGCCGTCCGAACTAGCGGGACCTCCACAGATACGCAGTATTTT
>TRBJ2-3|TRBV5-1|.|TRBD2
CASSLATSGSIDTQYF
TGCGCCAGCAGCTTGGCTACTAGCGGGAGTATAGATACGCAGTATTTT
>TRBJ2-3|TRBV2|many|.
CASSDRVLSTDTQYF
TGTGCCAGCAGTGATAGGGTTTTGAGCACAGATACGCAGTATTTT
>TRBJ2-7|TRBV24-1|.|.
CATSDWRQGEQYF
TGTGCCACCAGTGATTGGAGACAAGGGGAGCAGTACTTC
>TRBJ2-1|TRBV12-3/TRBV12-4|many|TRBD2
CASRLLAGDYNEQFF
TGTGCCAGCAGACTGCTAGCGGGAGATTACAATGAGCAGTTCTTC
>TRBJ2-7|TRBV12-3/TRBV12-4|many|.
CASSRATYEQYF
TGTGCCAGCAGTCGGGCCACCTACGAGCAGTACTTC
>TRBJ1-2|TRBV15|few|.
CASRAPKDRNGYTF
TGTGCCTCCAGAGCGCCGAAGGACAGAAATGGCTACACCTTC
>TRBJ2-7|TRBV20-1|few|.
CSASPGSYEQYF
TGCAGTGCTAGTCCAGGGAGCTACGAGCAGTACTTC
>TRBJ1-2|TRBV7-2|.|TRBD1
CASSRGTGQGVYGYTF
TGTGCCAGCAGCCGCGGGACAGGGCAGGGGGTCTATGGCTACACCTTC
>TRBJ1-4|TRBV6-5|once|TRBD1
CASSHTGTGGDALFF
TGTGCCAGCAGTCACACCGGGACAGGGGGCGACGCACTGTTTTTT
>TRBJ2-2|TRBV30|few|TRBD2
CAWKPGGAGELFF
TGTGCCTGGAAGCCGGGGGGGGCCGGGGAGCTGTTTTTT
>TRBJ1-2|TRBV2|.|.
CASRKATGLNYGYTF
TGTGCCAGCAGAAAGGCAACAGGGCTAAACTATGGCTACACCTTC
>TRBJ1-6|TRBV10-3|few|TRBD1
CAISESQGGNSPLHF
TGTGCCATCAGTGAGTCACAGGGGGGGAATTCACCCCTCCACTTT
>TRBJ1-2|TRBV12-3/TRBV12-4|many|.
CASSFSGHGYTF
TGTGCCAGCAGTTTTTCAGGTCACGGCTACACCTTC
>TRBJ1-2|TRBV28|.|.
CASSLWGAYGYTF
TGTGCCAGCAGTTTATGGGGGGCCTATGGCTACACCTTC
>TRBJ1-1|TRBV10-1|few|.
CASSESGMNTEAFF
TGCGCCAGCAGTGAGTCTGGGATGAACACTGAAGCTTTCTTT
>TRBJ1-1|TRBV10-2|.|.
CASSDRGRAETEAFF
TGCGCCAGCAGTGATAGGGGCAGGGCGGAGACTGAAGCTTTCTTT
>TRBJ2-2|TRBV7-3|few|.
CASSLRQHTGELFF
TGTGCCAGCAGCTTAAGACAACACACCGGGGAGCTGTTTTTT
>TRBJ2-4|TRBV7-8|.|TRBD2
CASSLWGLAGGPTKNIQYF
TGTGCCAGCAGCTTATGGGGACTAGCGGGAGGGCCTACCAAAAACATTCAGTACTTC
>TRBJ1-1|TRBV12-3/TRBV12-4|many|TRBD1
CASTLYRGQTEAFF
TGTGCCAGCACCCTATACAGGGGGCAGACTGAAGCTTTCTTT
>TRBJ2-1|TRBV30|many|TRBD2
CAWNLAGGWSTVGNEQFF
TGTGCCTGGAACCTAGCGGGTGGGTGGTCGACTGTCGGCAATGAGCAGTTCTTC
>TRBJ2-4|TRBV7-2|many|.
CASSWGDIQYF
TGTGCCAGCAGCTGGGGTGACATTCAGTACTTC
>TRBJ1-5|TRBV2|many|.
CASSYGRNQPQHF
TGTGCCAGCAGCTACGGCCGCAATCAGCCCCAGCATTTT
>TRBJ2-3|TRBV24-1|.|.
CATSEGARWDTQYF
TGTGCCACCAGTGAGGGGGCGCGGTGGGATACGCAGTATTTT
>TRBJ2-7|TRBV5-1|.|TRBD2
CASSLVAGDYEQYF
TGCGCCAGCAGCTTGGTAGCGGGAGACTACGAGCAGTACTTC
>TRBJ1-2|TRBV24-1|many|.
CATSDFPPFPKDYGYTF
TGTGCCACCAGTGATTTCCCCCCCTTCCCTAAGGACTATGGCTACACCTTC
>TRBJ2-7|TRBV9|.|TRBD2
CASSVELAGDYEQYF
TGTGCCAGCAGCGTAGAGCTAGCGGGAGACTACGAGCAGTACTTC
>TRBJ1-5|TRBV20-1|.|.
CSARPGSGSGQPQHF
TGCAGTGCTAGACCTGGGTCAGGGTCCGGGCAGCCCCAGCATTTT
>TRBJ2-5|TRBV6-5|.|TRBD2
CASSYSLAGGETQYF
TGTGCCAGCAGTTACTCACTAGCGGGAGGAGAGACCCAGTACTTC